A single sample is the source of the 22 T cell receptor beta chains below, sequenced in a study of cytomegalovirus exposure and HLA in healthy donors. The PCR ran on 60 Vbeta and 13 Jbeta primers. Here immunoSEQ multiplex PCR was the method, and the copy in TCRdb shows in-frame clones only, minus some. The sample has more than 60,000 clones; under 85% are singletons. The specimen was PBMCs. The receptor source for this set is a woman between 35 and 50 years old in good health and CMV-seropositive.

The V call is TRBV6-1, the J call TRBJ1-1; a possible D gene is TRBD1 (6 bases). Germline loops: CDR1 MNHNS, CDR2 SASEGT. The length of the CDR3 is 13 residues. Trimming removed 7 bases from V and 3 bases from J, with 12 bases in between. The DNA for the CDR3 is TGTGCCAGCACCCAAGGGGGACACACTGAAGCTTTCTTT. Its protein is CASTQGGHTEAFF.

The chain employs TRBV6-1 and TRBJ2-3; TRBD2 matches 12 bases. From germline, CDR1 is MNHNS and CDR2 SASEGT. The CDR3 has 16 amino acids. The V and J ends lost 0 bases and 6 bases, in that order; junction bases with no gene match: 4. The CDR3 bases are TGTGCCAGCAGTGAAGCACTAGCGGGGGGAGCGGATACGCAGTATTTT. Translated, it gives CASSEALAGGADTQYF.

The chain recombines TRBV28 with TRBJ1-2; no firm D call. The V and J ends lost 3 bases and 5 bases respectively, with 7 bases between them. The length of the CDR3 is 12 residues. Germline loops: CDR1 MDHEN, CDR2 SYDVKM. The CDR3 loop is CASSLSGYGYTF. The CDR3 DNA reads as TGTGCCAGCAGTTTGTCGGGGTATGGCTACACCTTC.

This chain joins TRBV7-9 and TRBJ2-7, with TRBD2 as a possible D gene (5 bases). Germline loops: CDR1 SEHNR, CDR2 FQNEAQ (reference sequence). The CDR3 runs 12 residues. Trimming left V 5 bases short and J 3 bases short, with 8 bases between. CDR3 loop: CASSRTGYEQYF. The CDR3 DNA reads as TGTGCCAGCAGCCGGACTGGCTACGAGCAGTACTTC. Full variable domain (missing parts from reference TRBV7-9 and TRBJ2-7): DTGVSQNPRHKITKRGQNVTFRCDPISEHNRLYWYRQTLGQGPEFLTYFQNEAQLEKSRLLSDRFSAERPKGSFSTLEIQRTEQGDSAMYLCASSRTGYEQYFGPGTRLTVT.

The CDR3 is CATTPGSSTEAFF. In nucleotides, the CDR3 is TGCGCCACCACCCCGGGAAGTAGCACTGAAGCTTTCTTT. This chain connects TRBV5-1 to TRBJ1-1; no definite D call. V lost 9 bases to trimming and J lost 4 bases, with 16 bases between them. This CDR3 spans 13 amino acids. Looked up from germline, CDR1 is SGHRS and CDR2 is YFSETQ.

About this clone itself: At one boundary the junction diverges from the germline segment, which might be a read error. The chain couples TRBV5-1 to TRBJ1-1, with D uncertain. Germline-derived CDR1 and CDR2 are SGHRS and YFSETQ. The CDR3 contains 13 residues. CDR3 sequence (DNA): TGCGCCGGCAGCTTGCGAGAGAACACTGAAGCTTTCTTT. Its protein product is CAGSLRENTEAFF.

CDR3 loop: CASSYEGQGIYGYTF. DNA for the CDR3: TGTGCCAGCAGTTACGAGGGACAGGGGATCTATGGCTACACCTTC. This chain connects TRBV6-6 to TRBJ1-2; 10 bases match TRBD1. The CDR3 spans 15 residues. The V segment lost 2 bases and the J segment 4 bases; nucleotides outside the gene matches: 4. Germline assignment: CDR1 MNHNY and CDR2 SVGAGI (reference sequence).

This clone was detected only a few times. The chain recombines TRBV28 with TRBJ2-5, with 10 bases identical to TRBD1. The germline gives CDR1 MDHEN, CDR2 SYDVKM. Germline trimming cut 7 bases from V and 5 bases from J; bases unmatched to any gene: 10. The CDR3 is 15 amino acids. CDR3 residues: CASTLGTGVRETQYF. CDR3 bases: TGTGCCAGCACCCTCGGGACAGGGGTCCGGGAGACCCAGTACTTC. Looking up the rest from reference TRBV28 and TRBJ2-5 gives the full variable domain: DVKVTQSSRYLVKRTGEKVFLECVQDMDHENMFWYRQDPGLGLRLIYFSYDVKMKEKGDIPEGYSVSREKKERFSLILESASTNQTSMYLCASTLGTGVRETQYFGPGTRLLVL.

The rearrangement uses TRBV25-1 and TRBJ2-1, with D perhaps TRBD2 (6 bases). Germline V lookup: CDR1 MGHDK, CDR2 SYGVNS. CDR3 length equals 16 residues. V lost 5 bases and J 4 bases, leaving 18 bases between the germline ends. CDR3 sequence reads: CASSLRGGIGYNEQFF. CDR3 DNA sequence: TGTGCCAGCAGTCTACGGGGAGGAATCGGGTACAATGAGCAGTTCTTC.

V gene TRBV7-6 combines with J gene TRBJ2-3; 8 bases are shared with TRBD2. The CDR3 is 16 residues long. CDR1 SGHVS and CDR2 FNYEAQ come from the germline V gene. The trim removed 5 bases at V and 6 bases at J, leaving 13 bases unmatched. CDR3 DNA: TGTGCCAGCAGCCCAAACCCGCACGGGGGGGCGGATACGCAGTATTTT. Translating gives CASSPNPHGGADTQYF.

This sequence joins TRBV28 and TRBJ1-4, with D possibly matching TRBD1 (5 bases). The CDR3 is 15 amino acids. The germline gives CDR1 MDHEN, CDR2 SYDVKM. The germline V and J ends were trimmed by 2 bases and 8 bases, with 15 bases remaining between them. The CDR3: CASSLNQGIYEKLFF. The CDR3 DNA reads TGTGCCAGCAGTTTAAATCAGGGTATATACGAAAAACTGTTTTTT.

This clone appeared a few times. The rearrangement links TRBV25-1 to TRBJ2-2; 9 positions agree with TRBD2. Germline CDR1 reads MGHDK; CDR2 reads SYGVNS. Trimming at V came to 0 bases and at J to 4 bases, leaving 9 bases not matched to a gene. The CDR3 extends over 18 amino acids. The CDR3 nucleotides are TGTGCCAGCAGTGAATATTCAAGGCGGGGGGGCCCCACCGGGGAGCTGTTTTTT. This gives the protein CASSEYSRRGGPTGELFF.

The chain carries TRBV15 and TRBJ2-3; 7 nucleotides match TRBD1. This CDR3 has 13 amino acids. Per the germline V gene, CDR1 is LNHNV and CDR2 is YYDKDF (reference sequence). J was trimmed by 11 bases and V by 2 bases; bases with no gene match: 7. CDR3 sequence reads: CATSRPDRVVQYF. Written as DNA, the CDR3 is TGTGCCACCAGCAGACCCGACAGGGTGGTGCAGTATTTT.

The chain is built from TRBV4-2 and TRBJ1-2; 7 bases agree with TRBD1. Germline CDR1 LGHNA, CDR2 YNFKEQ. Trimming took 5 bases from V and 6 from J; bases not matched to a gene: 6. The CDR3 spans 13 residues. The CDR3 protein is CASSGQGGNGYTF. The CDR3 DNA is TGTGCCAGCAGCGGCCAAGGGGGCAATGGCTACACCTTC.

The J gene is TRBJ2-7, the V gene TRBV7-3, with 9 bases matching TRBD2. Trimming took 1 base from V and 2 from J; bases not matched to a gene: 3. CDR1 is SGHTA, CDR2 FQGTGA, per germline. The CDR3 sequence is 15 residues long. The CDR3: CASSLNGGGAYEQYF. In nucleotides, the CDR3 is TGTGCCAGCAGCTTAAACGGCGGGGGGGCCTACGAGCAGTACTTC. The whole variable domain, filled in from reference TRBV7-3 and TRBJ2-7, reads GAGVSQTPSNKVTEKGKYVELRCDPISGHTALYWYRQSLGQGPEFLIYFQGTGAADDSGLPNDRFFAVRPEGSVSTLKIQRTERGDSAVYLCASSLNGGGAYEQYFGPGTRLTVT.

The V gene is TRBV2, the J gene TRBJ2-3; weak D call: TRBD1 (7 bases). CDR1 and CDR2 from the germline V gene are SNHLY and FYNNEI. The CDR3 is made up of 14 amino acids. Trimming removed 2 bases at V and 4 bases at J, with 10 bases between. The CDR3 region has the DNA TGTGCCAGCAGTGAACAGGGGGAGGCAGATACGCAGTATTTT. Its protein product is CASSEQGEADTQYF.

The chain couples TRBV11-2 to TRBJ2-4; a possible D gene is TRBD1 (6 bases). Trimming removed 4 bases from V and 6 bases from J, with 16 bases in between. This CDR3 spans 15 amino acids. Germline values: CDR1 SGHAT, CDR2 FQNNGV. CDR3: CASSSLSQGRNIQYF. The CDR3 DNA reads as TGTGCCAGCAGCTCCCTGTCCCAGGGGAGAAACATTCAGTACTTC.

V gene TRBV9 combines with J gene TRBJ1-5; 8 nucleotides line up with TRBD1. The germline gives CDR1 SGDLS, CDR2 YYNGEE. The CDR3 is 15 amino acids. Germline trimming cut 4 bases from V and 4 bases from J; bases unmatched to any gene: 7. The CDR3 sequence: CASSFSTGANQPQHF. The CDR3 bases are TGTGCCAGCAGCTTCTCGACAGGGGCGAATCAGCCCCAGCATTTT.

This rearrangement joins TRBV5-1 to TRBJ2-2; tentative D call: TRBD2 (6 bases). V was clipped by 4 bases and J by 3 bases, with 13 bases between them. Germline CDR1 and CDR2: SGHRS and YFSETQ. The CDR3 has 15 amino acids. CDR3 sequence: CASSTGTSYTGELFF. CDR3 nucleotide sequence: TGCGCCAGCAGCACCGGGACTTCATACACCGGGGAGCTGTTTTTT.

The J gene is TRBJ1-1, the V gene TRBV4-2; a possible D gene is TRBD1 (6 bases). Germline-derived CDR1 and CDR2 are LGHNA and YNFKEQ. V lost 3 bases and J lost 1, with 15 bases in between. This CDR3 has 16 residues. The CDR3 nucleotides are TGTGCCAGCAGCCAGCGGGCGGGGGCGGGGAACACTGAAGCTTTCTTT. This codes for CASSQRAGAGNTEAFF.

The chain joins TRBV19 to TRBJ2-1, with D perhaps matching TRBD1 (6 bases). Germline V lookup: CDR1 LNHDA, CDR2 SQIVND (reference sequence). Trimming removed 9 bases from V and 4 bases from J, with 16 bases in between. The CDR3 totals 14 residues. CDR3 residues: CASSRRDIYNEQFF. The CDR3 DNA is TGTGCCAGCTCACGCCGGGACATTTACAATGAGCAGTTCTTC. Full variable domain (rest looked up from reference TRBV19 and TRBJ2-1): DGGITQSPKYLFRKEGQNVTLSCEQNLNHDAMYWYRQDPGQGLRLIYYSQIVNDFQKGDIAEGYSVSREKKESFPLTVTSAQKNPTAFYLCASSRRDIYNEQFFGPGTRLTVL.

The chain has TRBV19 and TRBJ1-1; D gene ambiguous. Germline CDR1 reads LNHDA; CDR2 reads SQIVND (reference sequence). This CDR3 has 12 residues. Trimming took off 3 bases at V and 5 bases at J, with 7 bases between the two ends. The CDR3 DNA reads TGTGCCAGTAGTATTGGGGAGACTGAAGCTTTCTTT. Translating gives CASSIGETEAFF.